A selection of T cell receptor beta chains follows, all from one sample in a study of cytomegalovirus exposure and HLA in healthy donors. Assay: immunoSEQ multiplex PCR; the TCRdb copy retains only in-frame clones and omits some. The profile covers about 150,000 clones, with 86% appearing a single time and around 2.1% taken by the ten largest. The sequenced sample was PBMCs. Every receptor here comes from a human donor in good health. Both conserved end residues are part of each CDR3. D genes are given only for firm matches. Not every row has a clone size; where given, it reads once, few, many or a size class.

D: -; V: TRBV25-1; size: -; J: TRBJ2-6; CDR3: CASSESRAGANVLTF; DNA: TGTGCCAGCAGTGAATCGAGGGCTGGGGCCAACGTCCTGACTTTC
D: TRBD1; V: TRBV29-1; size: -; J: TRBJ2-7; CDR3: CSVDFGTGVYEQYF; DNA: TGCAGCGTTGACTTCGGGACAGGGGTCTACGAGCAGTACTTC
D: -; V: TRBV2; size: -; J: TRBJ2-2; CDR3: CASSEESGSNTGELFF; DNA: TGTGCCAGCAGTGAAGAATCGGGATCGAACACCGGGGAGCTGTTTTTT
D: TRBD1; V: TRBV7-2; size: few; J: TRBJ1-1; CDR3: CASSSQGATEAFF; DNA: TGTGCCAGCAGCTCCCAGGGGGCCACTGAAGCTTTCTTT
D: TRBD2; V: TRBV4-3; size: few; J: TRBJ2-1; CDR3: CASSLGLAVDNEQFF; DNA: TGCGCCAGCAGCCTAGGACTAGCGGTGGACAATGAGCAGTTCTTC
D: -; V: TRBV27; size: -; J: TRBJ2-5; CDR3: CASPYYAQYQETQYF; DNA: TGTGCCAGCCCTTATTACGCACAGTACCAAGAGACCCAGTACTTC
D: TRBD2; V: TRBV30; size: once; J: TRBJ2-1; CDR3: CAWSGGRKRYNGQFF; DNA: TGTGCCTGGAGTGGCGGGAGGAAACGTTACAATGGGCAGTTCTTC
D: -; V: TRBV29-1; size: -; J: TRBJ1-1; CDR3: CSARGPQGEAFF; DNA: TGCAGCGCGCGGGGGCCCCAGGGTGAAGCTTTCTTT
D: -; V: TRBV10-3; size: once; J: TRBJ2-1; CDR3: CAISGTEYNEQFF; DNA: TGTGCCATCAGTGGGACTGAGTACAATGAGCAGTTCTTC
D: -; V: TRBV5-8; size: once; J: TRBJ1-1; CDR3: CASSLNRNTEAFF; DNA: TGTGCCAGCAGCTTGAACAGGAACACTGAAGCTTTCTTT
D: -; V: TRBV5-1; size: -; J: TRBJ1-5; CDR3: CASSPEDSSNQPQHF; DNA: TGCGCCAGCAGCCCCGAGGACTCTAGCAATCAGCCCCAGCATTTT
D: -; V: TRBV7-9; size: -; J: TRBJ1-5; CDR3: CASSLDESNQPQHF; DNA: TGTGCCAGCAGCTTAGACGAGAGCAATCAGCCCCAGCATTTT
D: TRBD1; V: TRBV2; size: -; J: TRBJ2-5; CDR3: CASSSPDRGQETQYF; DNA: TGTGCCAGCAGTTCCCCGGACAGGGGCCAAGAGACCCAGTACTTC
D: -; V: TRBV2; size: -; J: TRBJ1-5; CDR3: CASSERFQPQHF; DNA: TGTGCCAGCAGTGAGCGATTTCAGCCCCAGCATTTT
D: -; V: TRBV5-1; size: -; J: TRBJ2-7; CDR3: CASSIRTDSYEQYF; DNA: TGCGCCAGCAGCATCCGGACAGACTCCTACGAGCAGTACTTC
D: TRBD1; V: TRBV15; size: -; J: TRBJ1-2; CDR3: CATSTEQRFDRGGYTF; DNA: TGTGCCACCAGCACCGAACAAAGATTTGACAGGGGCGGCTACACCTTC
D: TRBD1; V: TRBV18; size: -; J: TRBJ1-1; CDR3: CASSQRDSPNTEAFF; DNA: TGTGCCAGCTCACAAAGGGACAGCCCAAACACTGAAGCTTTCTTT
D: -; V: TRBV19; size: -; J: TRBJ2-7; CDR3: CATSLAGEQYF; DNA: TGTGCCACCTCCCTAGCCGGCGAGCAGTACTTC
D: -; V: TRBV12-5; size: -; J: TRBJ2-5; CDR3: CASGDISETQYF; DNA: TGTGCTAGTGGTGACATTTCGGAGACCCAGTACTTC
D: TRBD1; V: TRBV5-1; size: once; J: TRBJ1-2; CDR3: CASSLLGGSSGYTF; DNA: TGCGCCAGCAGCTTGTTAGGGGGCTCCAGTGGCTACACCTTC
D: -; V: TRBV10-3; size: -; J: TRBJ2-5; CDR3: CAISERETQYF; DNA: TGTGCCATCAGTGAACGGGAGACCCAGTACTTC
D: -; V: TRBV29-1; size: -; J: TRBJ1-2; CDR3: CSVEWQGGGYTF; DNA: TGCAGCGTTGAGTGGCAGGGAGGTGGCTACACCTTC
D: -; V: TRBV18; size: few; J: TRBJ1-1; CDR3: CASSPDGGNTEAFF; DNA: TGTGCCAGCTCACCGGACGGGGGGAACACTGAAGCTTTCTTT
D: -; V: TRBV27; size: -; J: TRBJ2-2; CDR3: CASSSPARARSTGELFF; DNA: TGTGCCAGCAGTAGCCCCGCCAGGGCGAGGAGCACCGGGGAGCTGTTTTTT
D: -; V: TRBV19; size: few; J: TRBJ1-5; CDR3: CASSRRESNQPQHF; DNA: TGTGCCAGTAGTAGGCGGGAGAGCAATCAGCCCCAGCATTTT
D: -; V: TRBV6-6; size: -; J: TRBJ1-1; CDR3: CAGQRSENTEAFF; DNA: TGTGCCGGACAGAGAAGCGAGAACACTGAAGCTTTCTTT
D: -; V: TRBV27; size: -; J: TRBJ1-5; CDR3: CASSYRGGVQPQHF; DNA: TGTGCCAGCAGTTACCGGGGGGGTGTTCAGCCCCAGCATTTT
D: -; V: TRBV9; size: -; J: TRBJ2-7; CDR3: CASSVEREAYEQYF; DNA: TGTGCCAGCAGCGTCGAGAGGGAGGCCTACGAGCAGTACTTC
D: TRBD1; V: TRBV10-3; size: -; J: TRBJ2-2; CDR3: CAISEGQGNTGELFF; DNA: TGTGCCATCAGTGAGGGACAGGGGAACACCGGGGAGCTGTTTTTT
D: TRBD1; V: TRBV18; size: once; J: TRBJ2-1; CDR3: CASSPPAGGRYNEQFF; DNA: TGTGCCAGCTCACCACCCGCAGGGGGACGTTACAATGAGCAGTTCTTC
D: -; V: TRBV27; size: -; J: TRBJ1-1; CDR3: CASNTGLGNTEAFF; DNA: TGTGCCAGTAATACAGGGTTGGGGAACACTGAAGCTTTCTTT
D: -; V: TRBV28; size: -; J: TRBJ2-3; CDR3: CASSSPTGGVRFTDTQYF; DNA: TGTGCCAGCAGCTCCCCCACAGGGGGGGTTCGTTTCACAGATACGCAGTATTTT
D: -; V: TRBV12-5; size: -; J: TRBJ1-6; CDR3: CASSSGLYNSPLHF; DNA: TGTGCTAGTAGTAGCGGACTTTATAATTCACCCCTCCACTTT
D: TRBD1; V: TRBV10-3; size: -; J: TRBJ1-2; CDR3: CAISALSGQGRGYTF; DNA: TGTGCCATCAGTGCGTTGTCGGGACAGGGACGGGGCTACACCTTC
D: -; V: TRBV4-1; size: -; J: TRBJ1-2; CDR3: CASSQDLQGRYGYTF; DNA: TGCGCCAGCAGCCAAGATCTCCAGGGGCGGTATGGCTACACCTTC
D: TRBD1; V: TRBV27; size: -; J: TRBJ2-7; CDR3: CASSFRQGSEQYF; DNA: TGTGCCAGCAGTTTCAGACAGGGTTCCGAGCAGTACTTC
D: -; V: TRBV5-4; size: -; J: TRBJ2-7; CDR3: CASSRRGSYEQYF; DNA: TGTGCCAGCAGCCGACGGGGGTCCTACGAGCAGTACTTC
D: TRBD1; V: TRBV10-3; size: once; J: TRBJ1-2; CDR3: CAISETGDYGYTF; DNA: TGTGCCATCAGTGAGACAGGGGACTATGGCTACACCTTC
D: TRBD2; V: TRBV7-9; size: -; J: TRBJ2-7; CDR3: CASSLGTGGRSSYEQYF; DNA: TGTGCCAGCAGCTTAGGAACAGGCGGGAGGAGCTCCTACGAGCAGTACTTC
D: -; V: TRBV6-5; size: -; J: TRBJ1-2; CDR3: CASRADSTFGYGYTF; DNA: TGTGCCAGCAGGGCCGACAGTACCTTTGGCTATGGCTACACCTTC
D: -; V: TRBV28; size: -; J: TRBJ2-7; CDR3: CASSLSSFYEQYF; DNA: TGTGCCAGCAGTTTATCTTCCTTCTACGAGCAGTACTTC
D: TRBD2; V: TRBV29-1; size: -; J: TRBJ2-7; CDR3: CSVEIAGDYEQYF; DNA: TGCAGCGTGGAGATTGCGGGAGACTACGAGCAGTACTTC
D: TRBD2; V: TRBV5-1; size: -; J: TRBJ2-2; CDR3: CATSWSTAGTGELFF; DNA: TGCGCCACCTCCTGGTCAACAGCGGGAACCGGGGAGCTGTTTTTT
D: -; V: TRBV2; size: -; J: TRBJ2-3; CDR3: CASSKAGSDTQYF; DNA: TGTGCCAGCAGTAAAGCCGGTTCAGATACGCAGTATTTT
D: -; V: TRBV7-3; size: -; J: TRBJ2-7; CDR3: CASSLLGGAYEQYF; DNA: TGTGCCAGCAGCTTACTTGGAGGGGCCTACGAGCAGTACTTC
D: TRBD1; V: TRBV9; size: -; J: TRBJ2-5; CDR3: CASSVVDRARRETQYF; DNA: TGTGCCAGCAGCGTAGTAGACAGGGCCAGGCGGGAGACCCAGTACTTC
D: TRBD1; V: TRBV6-5; size: -; J: TRBJ2-7; CDR3: CASSKGTEYYEQYF; DNA: TGTGCCAGCAGTAAAGGGACAGAATACTACGAGCAGTACTTC
D: TRBD2; V: TRBV5-4; size: -; J: TRBJ2-5; CDR3: CASSLAGVRETQYF; DNA: TGTGCCAGCAGCTTAGCGGGAGTTAGAGAGACCCAGTACTTC
D: -; V: TRBV12-5; size: -; J: TRBJ2-6; CDR3: CASGQGTANVLTF; DNA: TGTGCTAGTGGTCAGGGGACAGCCAACGTCCTGACTTTC
D: -; V: TRBV7-6; size: -; J: TRBJ2-7; CDR3: CASSLGQGTHEQYF; DNA: TGTGCCAGCAGCTTGGGGCAGGGGACCCACGAGCAGTACTTC
D: TRBD1; V: TRBV6-4; size: few; J: TRBJ2-2; CDR3: CASGQGATGELFF; DNA: TGTGCCAGCGGACAGGGGGCAACCGGGGAGCTGTTTTTT
D: -; V: TRBV2; size: -; J: TRBJ2-5; CDR3: CAIAGQTGIQETQYF; DNA: TGTGCCATCGCGGGCCAAACCGGGATCCAAGAGACCCAGTACTTC
D: TRBD1; V: TRBV5-1; size: -; J: TRBJ1-1; CDR3: CASSPTGTGGNTEAFF; DNA: TGCGCCAGCAGCCCGACCGGGACAGGGGGGAACACTGAAGCTTTCTTT
D: TRBD1; V: TRBV27; size: -; J: TRBJ2-6; CDR3: CASRVQGAGANVLTF; DNA: TGTGCCAGCAGGGTCCAGGGGGCTGGGGCCAACGTCCTGACTTTC
D: TRBD1; V: TRBV7-9; size: -; J: TRBJ2-7; CDR3: CASSQPETGRSEQYF; DNA: TGTGCCAGCAGCCAACCGGAGACAGGGCGATCCGAGCAGTACTTC
D: -; V: TRBV4-1; size: few; J: TRBJ1-2; CDR3: CASSQGQYGYTF; DNA: TGCGCCAGCAGCCAAGGACAGTATGGCTACACCTTC
D: -; V: TRBV7-6; size: -; J: TRBJ2-7; CDR3: CASSGASAYEQYF; DNA: TGTGCCAGCAGTGGGGCCAGCGCATACGAGCAGTACTTC